This TCR beta chain was found in a study of tumor and adjacent non-tumor tissue in lung cancer. The CDR3 sequence is 14 residues long. Germline CDR1 SGHAT, CDR2 FQDESV (reference sequence). RNA was extracted from bulk tissue without any cell sorting. As to this clonotype: A read error may produce the germline difference seen at one junction end.

The library came from three nested PCR rounds adapted from ARM-PCR protocols. A single record per CDR3 protein comes from TCRdb applying MiXCR to the multiplex PCR reads. The sample contains 90,000 or so distinct CDR3 sequences, about three fifths of which appear only once. The sample comprised lung tumor tissue. This rearrangement joins TRBV11-1 to TRBJ2-5; D uncertain. The TCR originated in a man aged 65-85 years with non-small cell lung cancer. CDR3 coding DNA: TGTGCCAGCACCCCGGGTGATCCACAAGAGACCCACTATTTC. Its protein is CASTPGDPQETHYF.